Following are 27 T cell receptor beta chains from one sample sequenced in a study of technical replicates of blood from several donors. The table came from immunoSEQ multiplex PCR; TCRdb's copy has only in-frame clones and leaves some out. The repertoire holds about 73,000 clones, with around 93% as singletons. Sequencing used T cells isolated from PBMCs. The source of these receptors is a human donor in good health.

The rearrangement joins TRBV10-2 to TRBJ1-2; maybe TRBD1 (6 bases). CDR1 and CDR2 from the germline V gene are WSHSY and SAAADI. V lost 3 bases and J lost 2, with 10 bases in between. CDR3 length equals 14 residues. CDR3 nucleotide sequence: TGCGCCAGCAGTGAAGTGGGGGCCAACTATGGCTACACCTTC. Its protein is CASSEVGANYGYTF.

This chain links TRBV29-1 with TRBJ2-5; 7 bases align to TRBD1. CDR3 size: 14 residues. Germline V gene lookup returns CDR1 SQVTM and CDR2 ANQGSEA. V lost 8 bases, J lost 4 bases, and 13 bases stayed unmatched. CDR3 amino acids: CSTQTGIHSETQYF. DNA of the CDR3: TGCAGCACACAGACAGGGATCCATTCAGAGACCCAGTACTTC.

This clone was observed once. V and J are TRBV6-5 and TRBJ1-1; D gene unclear. Germline lookup yields CDR1 MNHEY and CDR2 SVGAGI. This CDR3 region has 15 residues. With 3 bases removed from V and 4 bases from J, the gap between germline ends came to 15 bases. This CDR3 reads CASSYRGGSGTEAFF. In DNA, the CDR3 is TGTGCCAGCAGTTATCGGGGAGGTTCCGGCACTGAAGCTTTCTTT.

The V gene is TRBV15, the J gene TRBJ1-5; TRBD1 might be the D (6 bases). Germline V gene lookup returns CDR1 LNHNV and CDR2 YYDKDF (reference sequence). The CDR3 sequence is 16 residues long. V was cut by 5 bases and J by 5 bases, with 19 bases left in between. The CDR3 nucleotides are TGTGCCACCAGCTCCGATCAGGGGAGGGTTCATCAGCCCCAGCATTTT. The encoded protein is CATSSDQGRVHQPQHF. Filled out from reference TRBV15 and TRBJ1-5, the complete variable domain reads DAMVIQNPRYQVTQFGKPVTLSCSQTLNHNVMYWYQQKSSQAPKLLFHYYDKDFNNEADTPDNFQSRRPNTSFCFLDIRSPGLGDTAMYLCATSSDQGRVHQPQHFGDGTRLSIL.

The rearrangement links TRBV28 to TRBJ2-1, with D possibly being TRBD2 (5 bases). V was pared by 1 base and J by 4 bases, with 14 bases between. The germline V gene encodes CDR1 MDHEN and CDR2 SYDVKM. CDR3 length: 16 residues. CDR3 region: CASSLSRWRAYNEQFF. In DNA form, the CDR3 reads TGTGCCAGCAGTTTATCCCGTTGGCGGGCGTACAATGAGCAGTTCTTC. The complete variable domain, with remaining parts taken from reference TRBV28 and TRBJ2-1, reads DVKVTQSSRYLVKRTGEKVFLECVQDMDHENMFWYRQDPGLGLRLIYFSYDVKMKEKGDIPEGYSVSREKKERFSLILESASTNQTSMYLCASSLSRWRAYNEQFFGPGTRLTVL.

CDR3 region: CASSWGQATDTQYF. The CDR3 DNA follows: TGTGCCAGCAGCTGGGGACAGGCCACAGATACGCAGTATTTT. The V and J genes are TRBV27 and TRBJ2-3, with TRBD1 matching 8 bases. The germline V gene encodes CDR1 MNHEY and CDR2 SMNVEV (reference sequence). V was pared by 6 bases and J by 2 bases, with 4 bases of the junction left unmatched. This CDR3 spans 14 amino acids.

The J gene is TRBJ2-1, the V gene TRBV5-1; D is ambiguous. The CDR3 totals 15 residues. Trimming left V 1 base short and J 8 bases short, with 16 bases between. From germline, CDR1 is SGHRS and CDR2 YFSETQ. Here the CDR3 DNA reads TGCGCCAGCAGCTTGAGGCCTAGTCCAACCGATGAGCAGTTCTTC. Protein sequence: CASSLRPSPTDEQFF.

The chain employs TRBV29-1 and TRBJ1-1; 9 bases map to TRBD1. Per the germline V gene, CDR1 is SQVTM and CDR2 is ANQGSEA. With 7 bases clipped from V and 4 bases from J, the junction kept 10 bases outside the gene matches. This CDR3 has 14 amino acids. Written as DNA, the CDR3 is TGCAGCGGGGCCCGGGGGACAGGGATCACTGAAGCTTTCTTT. Its protein product is CSGARGTGITEAFF.

The chain uses TRBV9 and TRBJ2-3; tentatively, D is TRBD2 (5 bases). The CDR3 is made up of 14 amino acids. The V gene lost 0 bases and the J gene lost 1 base, with 6 bases spanning the gap. The germline V gene has CDR1 SGDLS and CDR2 YYNGEE. In nucleotides, the CDR3 is TGTGCCAGCAGCGTAGACGGGGGCACAGATACGCAGTATTTT. Translated, it gives CASSVDGGTDTQYF.

The rearrangement uses TRBV6-1 and TRBJ2-3, with D hard to call. Germline CDR1 MNHNS, CDR2 SASEGT. The ends were cut back, 3 bases at V and 6 bases at J, with 16 bases in the middle. This CDR3 is 15 amino acids long. The CDR3 reads CASSEQTTQVDTQYF. The DNA for the CDR3 is TGTGCCAGCAGTGAGCAGACAACCCAGGTGGATACGCAGTATTTT.

The chain is built from TRBV19 and TRBJ1-2, with a possible D match to TRBD1 (6 bases). The germline V and J ends were trimmed by 6 bases and 7 bases, with 21 bases remaining between them. Per the germline V gene, CDR1 is LNHDA and CDR2 is SQIVND (reference sequence). The CDR3 loop spans 15 amino acids. CDR3: CASRYGGRGGSGYTF. CDR3 in DNA: TGTGCCAGTAGATATGGGGGGCGCGGGGGCAGTGGCTACACCTTC.

The chain combines TRBV5-1 with TRBJ2-1; 9 bases match TRBD2. After removal of 6 bases from V and 4 bases from J, the junction contained 11 bases not matched to a gene. The V gene's germline CDR1 is SGHRS and CDR2 YFSETQ. The CDR3 covers 16 residues. Here the CDR3 DNA reads TGCGCCAGCACGGGTAAAGCGGGAGGACCTTACAATGAGCAGTTCTTC. Its protein is CASTGKAGGPYNEQFF. The full variable domain, with the rest looked up from reference TRBV5-1 and TRBJ2-1, is KAGVTQTPRYLIKTRGQQVTLSCSPISGHRSVSWYQQTPGQGLQFLFEYFSETQRNKGNFPGRFSGRQFSNSRSEMNVSTLELGDSALYLCASTGKAGGPYNEQFFGPGTRLTVL.

This clone was detected a few times. The CDR3 loop reads CASRDTNTGELFF. CDR3 coding DNA: TGTGCCAGCAGGGACACGAACACCGGGGAGCTGTTTTTT. The chain has TRBV2 and TRBJ2-2; D is possibly TRBD1 (5 bases). Germline V gene lookup returns CDR1 SNHLY and CDR2 FYNNEI. The germline V and J ends were trimmed by 6 bases and 0 bases, with 5 bases remaining between them. CDR3 length: 13 residues.

The V call is TRBV14, the J call TRBJ1-2; 7 bases are a match to TRBD1. The length of the CDR3 is 17 residues. V lost 4 bases, J lost 4 bases, and 15 bases stayed unmatched. CDR1 is SGHDN and CDR2 is FVKESK in the germline V gene. The DNA for the CDR3 is TGTGCCAGCAGCCGAGAGACAGGGCCCGGGTTTAGCTATGGCTACACCTTC. Translated, it gives CASSRETGPGFSYGYTF.

The chain carries TRBV28 and TRBJ1-3, with D perhaps matching TRBD1 (6 bases). Germline V CDR1 and CDR2: MDHEN, SYDVKM. V was cut by 5 bases and J by 0 bases, with 14 bases left in between. The CDR3 totals 16 residues. The CDR3 sequence is CASSNGQRSSGNTIYF. The CDR3 region has the DNA TGTGCCAGCAGTAATGGACAGAGGAGCTCTGGAAACACCATATATTTT. Together with reference TRBV28 and TRBJ1-3, the CDR3 gives the full variable domain: DVKVTQSSRYLVKRTGEKVFLECVQDMDHENMFWYRQDPGLGLRLIYFSYDVKMKEKGDIPEGYSVSREKKERFSLILESASTNQTSMYLCASSNGQRSSGNTIYFGEGSWLTVV.

V usage is TRBV27 and J usage is TRBJ1-2; a weak D match, TRBD1 (5 bases). This CDR3 is 16 amino acids long. The germline V and J ends were trimmed by 8 bases and 8 bases, with 27 bases remaining between them. Germline V gene data show CDR1 as MNHEY and CDR2 as SMNVEV (reference sequence). The CDR3 DNA is TGTGCCAGCGGGGCTGGGGTGGCAGGTGGAGAACGGGGCTACACCTTC. This sequence encodes CASGAGVAGGERGYTF.

J is TRBJ2-5 and V is TRBV6-5; 7 positions agree with TRBD2. The trim removed 7 bases at V and 7 bases at J, leaving 9 bases unmatched. CDR1 and CDR2 from the germline V gene are MNHEY and SVGAGI. CDR3 length equals 13 residues. CDR3 in DNA: TGTGCCAGCACCAACGAGGGGAGGGGGACCCAGTACTTC. Its protein product is CASTNEGRGTQYF.

The chain recombines TRBV28 with TRBJ2-7; a weak D match, TRBD1 (6 bases). V was shortened by 4 bases and J by 3 bases, with 7 bases between the two germline ends. This CDR3 is built from 12 residues. Germline V lookup: CDR1 MDHEN, CDR2 SYDVKM. The CDR3 nucleotides are TGTGCCAGCAGTTCGGACAGCTACGAGCAGTACTTC. Its translation: CASSSDSYEQYF.

The chain combines TRBV4-1 with TRBJ2-3, with 12 bases lining up with TRBD2. V shed 5 bases and J 6 bases; nucleotides not matched to a gene: 12. Germline values: CDR1 MGHRA, CDR2 YSYEKL. This CDR3 contains 17 residues. The CDR3, as DNA: TGCGCCAGCAGCTTAACGGAACTAGCGGGGGGAGGGGATACGCAGTATTTT. Encoded protein: CASSLTELAGGGDTQYF.

This rearrangement joins TRBV28 to TRBJ2-7, with 8 bases lining up with TRBD1. The trim removed 5 bases at V and 6 bases at J, leaving 12 bases unmatched. The CDR3 is 15 residues long. Looked up from germline, CDR1 is MDHEN and CDR2 is SYDVKM. The CDR3 loop is CASSLNRGSFGEQYF. For the CDR3, the DNA is TGTGCCAGCAGTCTTAACAGGGGGAGTTTTGGCGAGCAGTACTTC.

The CDR3 sequence: CASSLGGQASYEQYF. The DNA for the CDR3 is TGTGCCAGCAGCTTAGGAGGACAGGCGAGCTACGAGCAGTACTTC. The rearrangement uses TRBV7-9 and TRBJ2-7; 7 positions agree with TRBD1. Germline CDR1 is SEHNR and CDR2 is FQNEAQ (reference sequence). The CDR3 extends over 15 amino acids. The V segment lost 1 base and the J segment 3 bases; nucleotides outside the gene matches: 6. Full variable domain (missing parts from reference TRBV7-9 and TRBJ2-7): DTGVSQNPRHKITKRGQNVTFRCDPISEHNRLYWYRQTLGQGPEFLTYFQNEAQLEKSRLLSDRFSAERPKGSFSTLEIQRTEQGDSAMYLCASSLGGQASYEQYFGPGTRLTVT.

This chain links TRBV5-5 with TRBJ1-2; the D gene is possibly TRBD1 (6 bases). Per the germline V gene, CDR1 is SGHKS and CDR2 is YYEKEE (reference sequence). V was cut by 4 bases and J by 4 bases, with 20 bases left in between. This CDR3 contains 16 residues. The CDR3 here is CASSPWTAPSLYGYTF. CDR3 sequence (DNA): TGTGCCAGCAGCCCGTGGACAGCCCCAAGCCTCTATGGCTACACCTTC.

The chain joins TRBV30 to TRBJ2-2, with TRBD1 matching 8 bases. J lost 6 bases, V lost 2 bases, and 5 bases had no gene match. This CDR3 region has 14 residues. CDR1 and CDR2 from the germline V gene are GTSNPN and SVGIG (reference sequence). In DNA form, the CDR3 reads TGTGCCTGGAGTAGGACAGGGCTCCCCGGGGAGCTGTTTTTT. Encoded protein: CAWSRTGLPGELFF.

The chain combines TRBV7-9 with TRBJ2-7, with TRBD1 matching 8 bases. V gave up 5 bases and J gave up 0 bases; unmatched junction bases: 12. Germline V gene lookup returns CDR1 SEHNR and CDR2 FQNEAQ (reference sequence). The CDR3 extends over 17 amino acids. The CDR3 sequence: CASSPWGPGQDSYEQYF. The CDR3 DNA reads TGTGCCAGCAGCCCGTGGGGTCCGGGACAGGACTCCTACGAGCAGTACTTC. Full variable domain (outside the CDR3, taken from reference TRBV7-9 and TRBJ2-7): DTGVSQNPRHKITKRGQNVTFRCDPISEHNRLYWYRQTLGQGPEFLTYFQNEAQLEKSRLLSDRFSAERPKGSFSTLEIQRTEQGDSAMYLCASSPWGPGQDSYEQYFGPGTRLTVT.

This clone was seen a single time. This sequence joins TRBV20-1 and TRBJ2-5; D uncertain. This CDR3 contains 11 residues. Deletions cut 4 bases from V and 9 bases from J, with 12 bases between. In germline, CDR1 is DFQATT, CDR2 SNEGSKA (reference sequence). The DNA for the CDR3 is TGCAGTGCTACCCGAGGTGTGGCCCAGTACTTC. Residues: CSATRGVAQYF.

The chain recombines TRBV10-3 with TRBJ2-1; TRBD2 is a possible D gene (6 bases). V lost 1 base and J lost 8, with 9 bases in between. The germline gives CDR1 ENHRY, CDR2 SYGVKD. This CDR3 is built from 13 residues. In DNA form, the CDR3 reads TGTGCCATCAGTGAGTATGGGGGGTATGAGCAGTTCTTC. Translating it yields CAISEYGGYEQFF.

The rearrangement links TRBV30 to TRBJ1-3; D uncertain. CDR3 length equals 13 residues. Germline CDR1 is GTSNPN and CDR2 is SVGIG (reference sequence). With 0 bases removed from V and 3 bases from J, the gap between germline ends came to 6 bases. The CDR3 sequence: CAWSVTGGNTIYF. CDR3 bases: TGTGCCTGGAGTGTCACTGGTGGAAACACCATATATTTT.